The rows below give T cell receptor beta chains drawn from one sample of a study of OX40 agonist ivuxolimab in advanced cancers. Here immunoSEQ multiplex PCR was the method, and the copy in TCRdb shows in-frame clones only, minus some. Seen here are 52,000 or so clones, over 80% observed once, and the top ten hold approximately 2.8%. The sample was CD4+ or CD8+ T cells sorted from blood, taken in a trial of the OX40 agonist ivuxolimab. These receptor sequences come from an adult with an advanced solid tumor such as melanoma, head and neck, liver or kidney cancer. Both conserved end residues are part of each CDR3. A D gene is named only where the DNA matches it firmly. Clone size is not always given. Where it is, it says once, few, many or a class for expanded clones.

CDR3 DNA: TGTGCCTGGGGGCGTGGTAATACGCAGTATTTT
CDR3 protein: CAWGRGNTQYF
J gene: TRBJ2-3
V gene: TRBV30
D gene: NA
clone size: NA

CDR3 DNA: TGCGCCAGCAGCTTTACTAGGGGCCGAAACACCGGGGAGCTGTTTTTT
CDR3 protein: CASSFTRGRNTGELFF
J gene: TRBJ2-2
V gene: TRBV5-1
D gene: NA
clone size: NA

CDR3 DNA: TGCGCCAGCAGCTACGGACTAGCGGGGGGGAACACCGGGGAGCTGTTTTTT
CDR3 protein: CASSYGLAGGNTGELFF
J gene: TRBJ2-2
V gene: TRBV5-1
D gene: TRBD2
clone size: NA

CDR3 DNA: TGTGCCAGCAGCTTAGCGGGGGGCCCTCCCAGAGATACCATATATTTT
CDR3 protein: CASSLAGGPPRDTIYF
J gene: TRBJ1-3
V gene: TRBV7-8
D gene: NA
clone size: once

CDR3 DNA: TGCAGCGTTTTCCGGGACACGAACACCGGGGAGCTGTTTTTT
CDR3 protein: CSVFRDTNTGELFF
J gene: TRBJ2-2
V gene: TRBV29-1
D gene: NA
clone size: NA

CDR3 DNA: TGCAGCGTTGACCAGGGGTTACAAGAGACCCAGTACTTC
CDR3 protein: CSVDQGLQETQYF
J gene: TRBJ2-5
V gene: TRBV29-1
D gene: NA
clone size: few

CDR3 DNA: TGTGCCAGCAGCTACGGGGAATTGGGCGTCGGGGAGCTGTTTTTT
CDR3 protein: CASSYGELGVGELFF
J gene: TRBJ2-2
V gene: TRBV7-2
D gene: NA
clone size: NA

CDR3 DNA: TGTGCCAGCAGTGGGCTCTTGAACACTGAAGCTTTCTTT
CDR3 protein: CASSGLLNTEAFF
J gene: TRBJ1-1
V gene: TRBV6-1
D gene: NA
clone size: NA

CDR3 DNA: TGCAGTGGCGGGATTGTAGGTGAGCAGTTCTTC
CDR3 protein: CSGGIVGEQFF
J gene: TRBJ2-1
V gene: TRBV20-1
D gene: NA
clone size: NA

CDR3 DNA: TGTGCCAGCTCACTTACTAGCTACGAGCAGTACTTC
CDR3 protein: CASSLTSYEQYF
J gene: TRBJ2-7
V gene: TRBV18
D gene: NA
clone size: NA

CDR3 DNA: TGTGCCATCAGTGAGTCCCCCGGCGATAGTTCACCCCTCCACTTT
CDR3 protein: CAISESPGDSSPLHF
J gene: TRBJ1-6
V gene: TRBV10-3
D gene: NA
clone size: NA

CDR3 DNA: TGTGCCAGCAGCGGGGGCGGGATATCCCAGTACTTC
CDR3 protein: CASSGGGISQYF
J gene: TRBJ2-5
V gene: TRBV2
D gene: NA
clone size: NA

CDR3 DNA: TGTGCCAGCAGTTTAAATAGCGGGAAACTGTTCTTC
CDR3 protein: CASSLNSGKLFF
J gene: TRBJ2-1
V gene: TRBV27
D gene: TRBD2
clone size: few

CDR3 DNA: TGTGCCAGCTCGCCGGGACAGACCAATTCACCCCTCCACTTT
CDR3 protein: CASSPGQTNSPLHF
J gene: TRBJ1-6
V gene: TRBV18
D gene: TRBD1
clone size: NA

CDR3 DNA: TGTGCCAGCAGCTCCGGGGGGACTACCCTCGGGGAGCTGTTTTTT
CDR3 protein: CASSSGGTTLGELFF
J gene: TRBJ2-2
V gene: TRBV11-2
D gene: TRBD2
clone size: NA

CDR3 DNA: TGCGCCAGCAGCTCTAACACCGCAACTAATGAAAAACTGTTTTTT
CDR3 protein: CASSSNTATNEKLFF
J gene: TRBJ1-4
V gene: TRBV5-1
D gene: NA
clone size: NA

CDR3 DNA: TGTGCCAGCAGCTTAGGAGCTGGACAGCTCTCCTACGAGCAGTACTTC
CDR3 protein: CASSLGAGQLSYEQYF
J gene: TRBJ2-7
V gene: TRBV7-2
D gene: NA
clone size: few

CDR3 DNA: TGTGCCGTCGGACTAGCTGGAGAAAGGGAGACCCAGTACTTC
CDR3 protein: CAVGLAGERETQYF
J gene: TRBJ2-5
V gene: TRBV10-3
D gene: TRBD2
clone size: NA

CDR3 DNA: TGTGCCAGCAGCTTGCTGCCGGGTCTAGCGGAGCAGTTCTTC
CDR3 protein: CASSLLPGLAEQFF
J gene: TRBJ2-1
V gene: TRBV5-5
D gene: NA
clone size: NA

CDR3 DNA: TGTGCCAGCAGTTTTAGCGGGATAATCACCGGGGAGCTGTTTTTT
CDR3 protein: CASSFSGIITGELFF
J gene: TRBJ2-2
V gene: TRBV28
D gene: TRBD2
clone size: NA

CDR3 DNA: TGCGCCAGCAGCTTTGTGGCAGGCCGTCCCTACGAGCAGTACTTC
CDR3 protein: CASSFVAGRPYEQYF
J gene: TRBJ2-7
V gene: TRBV5-1
D gene: NA
clone size: NA

CDR3 DNA: TGCGCCAGCAGGCAAGCTACGGACAGCTTCTACGAGCAGTACTTC
CDR3 protein: CASRQATDSFYEQYF
J gene: TRBJ2-7
V gene: TRBV4-1
D gene: NA
clone size: NA

CDR3 DNA: TGTGCCAGCAGCAACGAAGGGGGGGGTCCCCATTCACCCCTCCACTTT
CDR3 protein: CASSNEGGGPHSPLHF
J gene: TRBJ1-6
V gene: TRBV11-3
D gene: NA
clone size: NA

CDR3 DNA: TGTGCCAGCAGGGGGACTAGCGGGAGCCGCAATGAGCAGTTCTTC
CDR3 protein: CASRGTSGSRNEQFF
J gene: TRBJ2-1
V gene: TRBV11-2
D gene: TRBD2
clone size: NA

CDR3 DNA: TGTGCCAGCAGCGTAAGGGGAGCCAGGAACACCGGGGAGCTGTTTTTT
CDR3 protein: CASSVRGARNTGELFF
J gene: TRBJ2-2
V gene: TRBV9
D gene: NA
clone size: NA

CDR3 DNA: TGTGCCAGCTCACCACCTCTAGCGGGTAGCTCCTACAATGAGCAGTTCTTC
CDR3 protein: CASSPPLAGSSYNEQFF
J gene: TRBJ2-1
V gene: TRBV18
D gene: TRBD2
clone size: NA

CDR3 DNA: TGTGCCAGCAGTTATTGGGGGGTTTCTAGCACAGATACGCAGTATTTT
CDR3 protein: CASSYWGVSSTDTQYF
J gene: TRBJ2-3
V gene: TRBV6-5
D gene: NA
clone size: NA

CDR3 DNA: TGTGCCAGTGGACGAGGAGAGACCCAGTACTTC
CDR3 protein: CASGRGETQYF
J gene: TRBJ2-5
V gene: TRBV19
D gene: NA
clone size: NA

CDR3 DNA: TGTGCCAGCAGTTACGAATCAACCTATAATTCACCCCTCCACTTT
CDR3 protein: CASSYESTYNSPLHF
J gene: TRBJ1-6
V gene: TRBV6-5
D gene: NA
clone size: NA

CDR3 DNA: TGTGCCAGTAGTATCCGACAGGGAATAGGTTACAATGAGCAGTTCTTC
CDR3 protein: CASSIRQGIGYNEQFF
J gene: TRBJ2-1
V gene: TRBV19
D gene: TRBD1
clone size: NA

CDR3 DNA: TGTGCCAGCAGTCCGGGACAGGGGGATGAAGCTTTCTTT
CDR3 protein: CASSPGQGDEAFF
J gene: TRBJ1-1
V gene: TRBV5-4
D gene: TRBD1
clone size: NA

CDR3 DNA: TGTGCCAGCAGAAAGAAGGGGGCGCTTAATTCACCCCTCCACTTT
CDR3 protein: CASRKKGALNSPLHF
J gene: TRBJ1-6
V gene: TRBV6-5
D gene: TRBD1
clone size: NA

CDR3 DNA: TGTGCCAGCAGCGTAACCTGGGGAGAGACCCAGTACTTC
CDR3 protein: CASSVTWGETQYF
J gene: TRBJ2-5
V gene: TRBV9
D gene: NA
clone size: NA

CDR3 DNA: TGTGCCAGCGTCACCGGGACTAGCACATACGAGCAGTACTTC
CDR3 protein: CASVTGTSTYEQYF
J gene: TRBJ2-7
V gene: TRBV7-3
D gene: TRBD2
clone size: once

CDR3 DNA: TGTGCCAGCAGCTTGGGGGGACAGGAGATTGAGCAGTACTTC
CDR3 protein: CASSLGGQEIEQYF
J gene: TRBJ2-7
V gene: TRBV5-4
D gene: TRBD1
clone size: once

CDR3 DNA: TGTGCCAGCAGTTACCCGACTAGCGGGATGGGCGAGCAGTACTTC
CDR3 protein: CASSYPTSGMGEQYF
J gene: TRBJ2-7
V gene: TRBV6-5
D gene: TRBD2
clone size: once

CDR3 DNA: TGTGCCAGCAGCCGGAGCGGGAGATCCAATGAGCAGTTCTTC
CDR3 protein: CASSRSGRSNEQFF
J gene: TRBJ2-1
V gene: TRBV4-2
D gene: TRBD2
clone size: NA

CDR3 DNA: TGTGCCAGCAGCGTAGGGCATCCCACTGAAGCTTTCTTT
CDR3 protein: CASSVGHPTEAFF
J gene: TRBJ1-1
V gene: TRBV9
D gene: NA
clone size: NA

CDR3 DNA: TGTGCCAGCAGCGTAGGAGCTAGCGGGAGTCAGTTCTTC
CDR3 protein: CASSVGASGSQFF
J gene: TRBJ2-1
V gene: TRBV9
D gene: TRBD2
clone size: NA

CDR3 DNA: TGTGCCATCAGTGAGTCGGAAAGGGGCAAGACCGGGGAGCTGTTTTTT
CDR3 protein: CAISESERGKTGELFF
J gene: TRBJ2-2
V gene: TRBV10-3
D gene: NA
clone size: NA

CDR3 DNA: TGTGCCAGCAGTCAAGGACAGGTTTTTGGCTACACCTTC
CDR3 protein: CASSQGQVFGYTF
J gene: TRBJ1-2
V gene: TRBV6-5
D gene: TRBD1
clone size: NA